Shown below are 19 T cell receptor beta chains from a single sample sequenced in a study of memory CD4+ T cells and cytomegalovirus serostatus (dated by TCRdb to between 2018 and 2021). To prepare the library, the immunoSEQ multiplex PCR assay was applied. TCRdb mirrors the immuneACCESS table, restricted to in-frame sequences. Some clones are absent from its copies; in checked studies, under half trace to an unresolved V gene, and the reason for the others is unknown. This sample holds approximately 52,000 clones; roughly three quarters were observed only once. The top ten constitute less than 1% of the sample. Single viable CD3+CD4+CD8-CD45RO+ cells were sorted as memory CD4+ T cells on a FACSAria II. Sequenced sample: memory CD4+ T cells from blood. These TCRs come from an adult in good health and CMV-seronegative.

This clone was seen a single time. CDR3 in DNA: TGTGCCAGCAGCATGGGGGTGGGGCTACGAGAGACCCAGTACTTC. Protein product: CASSMGVGLRETQYF. The chain recombines TRBV7-2 with TRBJ2-5, with D perhaps matching TRBD1 or TRBD2 (5 bases each). The CDR3 is 15 amino acids. Germline values: CDR1 SGHTA, CDR2 FQGNSA. V gave up 5 bases and J gave up 4 bases, with 17 bases separating them.

In this sample, this clone turned up a few times. This rearrangement joins TRBV7-9 to TRBJ2-2; TRBD1 might be the D (6 bases). This CDR3 is 15 amino acids long. CDR1 and CDR2 from the germline V gene are SEHNR and FQNEAQ (reference sequence). V was cut by 1 base and J by 4 bases, with 10 bases left in between. CDR3 residues: CASSLVDSPTGELFF. DNA of the CDR3: TGTGCCAGCAGCTTAGTGGACAGTCCCACCGGGGAGCTGTTTTTT.

The V call is TRBV4-3, the J call TRBJ1-3; unclear D gene. This CDR3 region has 15 residues. The ends were cut back, 5 bases at V and 4 bases at J, with 15 bases in the middle. Germline CDR1 is LGHNA and CDR2 is YSLEER. The CDR3: CASSYDRTLGNTIYF. CDR3 coding DNA: TGCGCCAGCAGCTATGACCGAACCCTGGGAAACACCATATATTTT.

V usage is TRBV5-8 and J usage is TRBJ1-6; 7 bases are a match to TRBD1. The germline V gene has CDR1 SGHTS and CDR2 YDEGEE. V shed 3 bases, J shed 6 bases, and the junction held 3 bases outside the gene matches. The CDR3 is made up of 14 amino acids. CDR3 in DNA: TGTGCCAGCAGCTGGGACAGCACTAATTCACCCCTCCACTTT. Its protein is CASSWDSTNSPLHF.

The gene calls are TRBV19 and TRBJ1-2; no definite D call. V lost 2 bases and J lost 5, with 12 bases in between. Germline V gene data show CDR1 as LNHDA and CDR2 as SQIVND (reference sequence). The CDR3 extends over 14 amino acids. In nucleotides, the CDR3 is TGTGCCAGTAGTATATTGGCCAGGAGGTATGGCTACACCTTC. This translates into CASSILARRYGYTF. The variable domain in full, completed from reference TRBV19 and TRBJ1-2, reads DGGITQSPKYLFRKEGQNVTLSCEQNLNHDAMYWYRQDPGQGLRLIYYSQIVNDFQKGDIAEGYSVSREKKESFPLTVTSAQKNPTAFYLCASSILARRYGYTFGSGTRLTVV.

This chain connects TRBV5-1 to TRBJ2-4, with 8 bases lining up with TRBD1. Germline assignment: CDR1 SGHRS and CDR2 YFSETQ. The CDR3 is made up of 15 amino acids. J gave up 8 bases and V 0 bases, and 7 bases lay outside the gene matches. This CDR3 reads CASSLAGGVRDIQYF. The CDR3 DNA reads as TGCGCCAGCAGCTTGGCAGGGGGCGTAAGGGACATTCAGTACTTC.

The rearrangement joins TRBV6-1 to TRBJ1-5; D is unclear. The CDR3 runs to 14 residues. CDR1 MNHNS and CDR2 SASEGT come from the germline V gene. Trimming pared 6 bases from V and 1 base from J, leaving 10 bases between. The DNA of the CDR3 is TGTGCCAGCAGGTATTCCAGGAGCAATCAGCCCCAGCATTTT. This encodes CASRYSRSNQPQHF.

This clone was counted a few times. The chain carries TRBV30 and TRBJ1-4; the match to TRBD1 covers 9 bases. Germline CDR1 GTSNPN, CDR2 SVGIG (reference sequence). Trimming at V came to 3 bases and at J to 4 bases, leaving 9 bases not matched to a gene. The CDR3 runs to 16 residues. The CDR3 DNA follows: TGTGCCTGGAGCCCTAACAGGGGGCAACTTAATGAAAAACTGTTTTTT. Translating it yields CAWSPNRGQLNEKLFF.

The V and J genes are TRBV7-8 and TRBJ2-6; no clear D. Looked up from germline, CDR1 is SGHVS and CDR2 is FQNEAQ. V was cut by 6 bases and J by 2 bases, with 14 bases left in between. The CDR3 is 16 amino acids. Here the CDR3 DNA reads TGTGCCAGCAGTTCACCAGTGAACCCTGGGGCCAACGTCCTGACTTTC. The encoded protein is CASSSPVNPGANVLTF.

For this clone: The junction departs from the called germline gene at one end, perhaps through a read error. The sample carries other DNA sequences with the same CDR3. The chain has TRBV11-2 and TRBJ1-6, with D perhaps TRBD1 (6 bases). This CDR3 has 16 residues. Germline V CDR1 and CDR2: SGHAT, FQNNGV. The CDR3 DNA is TGTGCCAGCAGCCTAGATTCAGGGGTTCAGAATTCACCCCTCCACTTT. Encoded protein: CASSLDSGVQNSPLHF.

The J gene is TRBJ1-1, the V gene TRBV5-5, with D possibly TRBD1 on 6 matching bases. Germline V CDR1 and CDR2: SGHKS, YYEKEE (reference sequence). Between the trimmed V and J ends, which lost 3 bases and 1 base, there was a span of 13 bases. The CDR3 sequence is 15 residues long. The CDR3 DNA reads TGTGCCAGCAGCTCCAATGTGGGGGCGAACACTGAAGCTTTCTTT. It translates to CASSSNVGANTEAFF.

Comment on this clone: Mismatch with germline at one junction end may stem from a read error. V gene TRBV4-2 combines with J gene TRBJ2-5; TRBD2 matches at 12 bases. This CDR3 contains 21 residues. Germline assignment: CDR1 LGHNA and CDR2 YNFKEQ. CDR3 amino acids: CASRQGGGGPSGGASGETQYF. DNA for the CDR3: TGTGCCAGCAGACAAGGCGGAGGGGGGCCTAGCGGGGGGGCCAGTGGTGAGACCCAGTACTTC.

The chain joins TRBV10-3 to TRBJ1-4; 8 bases map to TRBD1. The V gene's germline CDR1 is ENHRY and CDR2 SYGVKD. This CDR3 is 15 amino acids long. V lost 10 bases and J lost 0; bases outside the gene matches: 7. CDR3 sequence: CATGQGPATNEKLFF. CDR3 sequence (DNA): TGTGCCACAGGACAGGGCCCTGCAACTAATGAAAAACTGTTTTTT.

The chain employs TRBV2 and TRBJ1-2; 9 bases match TRBD1. The CDR3 totals 14 residues. Germline lookup yields CDR1 SNHLY and CDR2 FYNNEI. The V segment lost 3 bases and the J segment 8 bases; nucleotides outside the gene matches: 7. In nucleotides, the CDR3 is TGTGCCAGCAGTGAGGCGGGGACAGGGCCCGGCTACACCTTC. Translation gives CASSEAGTGPGYTF.

J is TRBJ1-4 and V is TRBV5-6; maybe TRBD1 (5 bases). Trimming took off 0 bases at V and 5 bases at J, with 17 bases between the two ends. This CDR3 is built from 17 residues. The germline V gene encodes CDR1 SGHDT and CDR2 YYEEEE. CDR3 region: CASSLVGEDSENEKLFF. The CDR3 DNA follows: TGTGCCAGCAGCTTGGTAGGAGAAGACAGTGAGAATGAAAAACTGTTTTTT.

V gene TRBV5-1 combines with J gene TRBJ1-2, with TRBD1 matching over 9 bases. CDR3 length equals 15 residues. The J segment lost 4 bases and the V segment lost 3 bases, leaving 7 bases of the junction unmatched. Germline loops: CDR1 SGHRS, CDR2 YFSETQ. CDR3 sequence reads: CASSSGQGLPYGYTF. The CDR3 nucleotides read TGCGCCAGCAGCTCAGGACAGGGGCTACCCTATGGCTACACCTTC.

The V gene is TRBV18, the J gene TRBJ1-1; 8 bases are a match to TRBD1. The germline CDR1 and CDR2 sequences are KGHSH and LQKENI. This CDR3 is built from 17 residues. The V and J ends lost 2 bases and 7 bases, in that order; junction bases with no gene match: 15. The CDR3 nucleotides are TGTGCCAGCTCACCAATTGGGCAGGGGGCAAGGGACGATGAAGCTTTCTTT. Translation: CASSPIGQGARDDEAFF.

The chain joins TRBV25-1 to TRBJ1-3; no clear D. The CDR3 length is 15 residues. V was shortened by 0 bases and J by 8 bases, with 14 bases between the two germline ends. Germline CDR1 and CDR2: MGHDK and SYGVNS. The CDR3 DNA reads TGTGCCAGCAGTGAATATGGGTTATCAGCGGACACCATATATTTT. It codes for CASSEYGLSADTIYF.

The chain links TRBV5-1 to TRBJ2-2; the D is unclear. From germline, CDR1 is SGHRS and CDR2 YFSETQ. This CDR3 has 14 residues. Trimming cost V 5 bases and J 4 bases, with 12 bases left between them. CDR3 region: CASRPAWGTGELFF. The CDR3 DNA reads as TGCGCCAGCAGACCCGCCTGGGGCACCGGGGAGCTGTTTTTT.